The present TCR beta chain was sequenced within a study of T cells after yellow fever vaccination. On the study more broadly: The fractions with low cell numbers were processed using SMART-Seq v4 Ultra Low Input. Study-wide points: Abundant bulk-population clonotypes could contaminate the FACS-sorted repertoires. It was the secondary response that reached its peak faster, day 5 versus 15, but it was weaker. In post-booster samples, most primary-vaccination clones reappeared (around 95% CD4, 75% to 90% CD8).

Germline V gene sequence: CDR1 LNHNV, CDR2 YYDKDF (reference sequence). This CDR3 has 14 residues. With V trimmed by 3 bases and J by 2 bases, 3 bases remained unmatched. Concerning this clonotype: Its antigen remains unknown.

Each CDR3 protein is one row after TCRdb ran MiXCR on the 5' RACE reads. Seen here are approximately 350,000 distinct CDR3 sequences, around a tenth observed once, and the top ten hold around 18%. This TCR came from a man aged 18-30 years who received the YFV17D yellow fever vaccine. The chain employs TRBV15 and TRBJ1-2; TRBD1 matches 7 bases. The sample in question was PBMCs, obtained on the day of the first yellow fever vaccination. The CDR3 DNA reads as TGTGCCACCAGCAGGCAGACAGGGAACTATGGCTACACCTTC. This encodes CATSRQTGNYGYTF.